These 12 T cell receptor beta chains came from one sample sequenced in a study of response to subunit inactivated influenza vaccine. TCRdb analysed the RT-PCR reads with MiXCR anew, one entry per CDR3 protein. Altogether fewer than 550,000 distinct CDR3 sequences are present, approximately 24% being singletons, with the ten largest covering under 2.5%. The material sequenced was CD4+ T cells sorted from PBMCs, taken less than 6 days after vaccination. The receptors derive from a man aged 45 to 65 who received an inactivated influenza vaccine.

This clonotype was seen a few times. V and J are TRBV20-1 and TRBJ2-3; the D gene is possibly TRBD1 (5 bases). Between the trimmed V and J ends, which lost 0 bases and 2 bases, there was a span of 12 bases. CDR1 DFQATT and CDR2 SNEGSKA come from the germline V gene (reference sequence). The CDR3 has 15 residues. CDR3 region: CSARDRKGFTDTQYF. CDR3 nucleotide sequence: TGCAGTGCTAGAGATCGGAAGGGGTTCACAGATACGCAGTATTTT.

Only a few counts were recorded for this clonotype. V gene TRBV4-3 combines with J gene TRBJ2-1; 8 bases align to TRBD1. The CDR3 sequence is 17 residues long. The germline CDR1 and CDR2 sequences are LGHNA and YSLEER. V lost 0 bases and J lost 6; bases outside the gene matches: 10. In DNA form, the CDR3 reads TGCGCCAGCAGCCAAGAACCAAACAGGGGGTTCGGCAATGAGCAGTTCTTC. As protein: CASSQEPNRGFGNEQFF.

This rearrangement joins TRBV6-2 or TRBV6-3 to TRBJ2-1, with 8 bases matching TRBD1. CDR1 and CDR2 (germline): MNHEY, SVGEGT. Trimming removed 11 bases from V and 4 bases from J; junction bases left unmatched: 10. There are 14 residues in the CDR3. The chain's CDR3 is CALKNRDRYNEQFF. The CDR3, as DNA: TGTGCCTTAAAAAACCGGGACAGGTACAATGAGCAGTTCTTC.

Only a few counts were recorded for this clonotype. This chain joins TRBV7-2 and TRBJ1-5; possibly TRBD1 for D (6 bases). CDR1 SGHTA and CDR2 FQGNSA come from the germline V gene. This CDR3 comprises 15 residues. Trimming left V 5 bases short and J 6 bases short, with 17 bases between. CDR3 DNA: TGTGCCAGCAGCCCCGCCGGCAGGGGAGGTCAGCCCCAGCATTTT. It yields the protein CASSPAGRGGQPQHF. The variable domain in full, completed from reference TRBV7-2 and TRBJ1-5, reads GAGVSQSPSNKVTEKGKDVELRCDPISGHTALYWYRQSLGQGLEFLIYFQGNSAPDKSGLPSDRFSAERTGGSVSTLTIQRTQQEDSAVYLCASSPAGRGGQPQHFGDGTRLSIL.

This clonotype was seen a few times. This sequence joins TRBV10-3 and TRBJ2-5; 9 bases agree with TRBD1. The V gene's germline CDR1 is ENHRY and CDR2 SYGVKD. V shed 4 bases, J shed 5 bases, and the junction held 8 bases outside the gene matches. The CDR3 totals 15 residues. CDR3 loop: CAISAQSGQGETQYF. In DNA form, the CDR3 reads TGTGCCATCAGTGCCCAATCAGGACAGGGGGAGACCCAGTACTTC.

The CDR3 DNA sequence: TGCGCCAGCCAGGCAGGGGGGAACACCGGGGAGCTGTTTTTT. Residues: CASQAGGNTGELFF. The rearrangement links TRBV4-1 to TRBJ2-2; 7 positions match TRBD1. The CDR3 consists of 14 residues. V lost 8 bases and J lost 1; bases outside the gene matches: 4. Germline CDR1 reads MGHRA; CDR2 reads YSYEKL.

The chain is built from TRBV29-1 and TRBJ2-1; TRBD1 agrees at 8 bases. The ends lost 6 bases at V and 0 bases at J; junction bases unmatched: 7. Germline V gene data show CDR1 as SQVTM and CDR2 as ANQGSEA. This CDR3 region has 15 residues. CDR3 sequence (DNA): TGCAGCGTCTCGACAGGGGCCAGCTCCTACAATGAGCAGTTCTTC. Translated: CSVSTGASSYNEQFF.

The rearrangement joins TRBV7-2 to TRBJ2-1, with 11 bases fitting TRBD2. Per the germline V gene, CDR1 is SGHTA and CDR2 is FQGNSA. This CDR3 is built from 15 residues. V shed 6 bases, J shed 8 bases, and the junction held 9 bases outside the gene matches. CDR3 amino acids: CASRITSGGRDEQFF. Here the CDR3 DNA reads TGTGCCAGCAGAATCACTAGCGGGGGACGGGATGAGCAGTTCTTC.

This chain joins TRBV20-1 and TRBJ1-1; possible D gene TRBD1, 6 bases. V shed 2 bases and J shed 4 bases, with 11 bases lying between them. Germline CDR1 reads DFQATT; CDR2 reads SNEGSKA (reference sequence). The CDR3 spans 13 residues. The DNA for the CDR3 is TGCAGTGCTAGAAGACAGGAGGGCACTGAAGCTTTCTTT. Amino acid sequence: CSARRQEGTEAFF.

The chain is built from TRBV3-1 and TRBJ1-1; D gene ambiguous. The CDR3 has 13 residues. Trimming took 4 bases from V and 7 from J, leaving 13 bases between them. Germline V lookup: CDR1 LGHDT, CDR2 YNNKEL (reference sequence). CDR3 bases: TGTGCCAGCAGCCTTGGAATGAGAGGTGAAGCTTTCTTT. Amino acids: CASSLGMRGEAFF.

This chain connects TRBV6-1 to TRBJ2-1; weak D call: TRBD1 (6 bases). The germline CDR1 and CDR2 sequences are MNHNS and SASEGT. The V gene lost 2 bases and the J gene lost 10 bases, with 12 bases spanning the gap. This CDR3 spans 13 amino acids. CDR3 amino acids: CASSEYRVGEQFF. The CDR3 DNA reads TGTGCCAGCAGTGAATACAGGGTTGGCGAGCAGTTCTTC.

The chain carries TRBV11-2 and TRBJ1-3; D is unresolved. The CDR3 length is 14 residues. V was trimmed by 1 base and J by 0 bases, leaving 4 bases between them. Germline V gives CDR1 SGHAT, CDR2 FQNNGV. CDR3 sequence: CASSLVGSGNTIYF. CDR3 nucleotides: TGTGCCAGCAGCTTAGTCGGCTCTGGAAACACCATATATTTT. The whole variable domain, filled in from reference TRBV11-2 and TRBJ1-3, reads EAGVAQSPRYKIIEKRQSVAFWCNPISGHATLYWYQQILGQGPKLLIQFQNNGVVDDSQLPKDRFSAERLKGVDSTLKIQPAKLEDSAVYLCASSLVGSGNTIYFGEGSWLTVV.